Below, one T cell receptor (beta chain) is given with its context. This clone is termed large (0.1 to 1%). Its antigen has not been determined. The input lacks base qualities; no much larger clone sits a single base away. These data belong to a study of T cell therapy product for transplant patients (dated by TCRdb to between 2018 and 2021). Notes on the research overall: The wider healthy donor group, in Berlin, Germany, included some 20 individuals (10 male and 9 female) aged about 22 to 90 years. Expansion media were supplemented with either IL-7 and IL-15 at roughly 9.1 ng/ml or IL-2 at around 46 U/ml. TCRbeta repertoires of rapamycin-treated and untreated CMV-specific T-cell products from the same donors were compared to assess clonal composition. The study developed a next-generation autologous adoptive antiviral T-cell product for immunosuppressed solid organ transplant patients, using CMV as the model virus. Healthy donors (n = 3) were included in the TCRbeta repertoire analysis of rapamycin-treated and untreated products. Study-level results and caveats: Paired products from the same donor shared many clones, whereas repertoires from different donors showed no overlap. Rapamycin-treated products showed a more diverse, less clonal TCRbeta repertoire and contained more distinct clones than untreated products. Around 71% of the repertoire was covered by the top 10 clones in rapamycin-treated products, versus about 90% in untreated products. The authors suggested that increased clonal diversity in Rapa-TCPs may reflect survival of low-frequency clones and preferential expansion of central memory T cells.

The germline V gene gives CDR1 as SGHTA and CDR2 as FQGNSA. From the cysteine up to the phenylalanine, the CDR3 has a length of 15 residues. The DNA shown is the 45-base CDR3, in frame from base 1. Trimming costs V 1 base and J 2 bases, and their ends lie 11 bases apart. Genomic DNA was extracted with an AllPrep DNA/RNA Kit and TCRbeta CDR3 regions were amplified with the immunoSEQ hsTCRb Kit. Regarding the original processing steps: Productive rearrangements were in-frame CDR3 nucleotide sequences without stop codons, analyzed in immunoSEQ Analyzer 3.0. Sample overlap was measured using the Morisita index, while clonality was calculated from productive entropy normalized to the number of productive rearrangements. This immuneACCESS table, as held by TCRdb, lists in-frame sequences with V and J called but not all clones. Of the missing ones, under half trace to an unresolved V gene in checked studies; the others have no known cause. That table gives V, J and clone size, and the DNA gave D and trimming. A total of just over 850 clones appear in this sample, approximately 43% of them only once. Clones ranked in the top ten supply roughly a quarter of the sample.

The sample's designation stands for: CMVpp65/IE-1-reactive T cells enriched by IFNgamma capture and expanded in vitro. PBMCs were stimulated for less than seven hours with overlapping CMV pp65 and IE-1 peptide pools, each at approximately 0.49 ug/ml. IFNgamma-producing CMV-stimulated cells were positively selected with the IFNgamma Secretion Assay-Cell Enrichment and Detection Kit (Miltenyi Biotec). For about 20 days, enriched IFNgamma+ cells were cultured with irradiated autologous feeders along with either IL-7/IL-15 or IL-2. To provide enough cells for different cell sorting steps, buffy coats were used from about 15% of the 19 healthy donors. Peripheral blood mononuclear cells were isolated using Biocoll density gradient centrifugation. The buffy coats from healthy donors came from DRK.

The rearranged segments are TRBV7-2 and TRBJ2-5; the D match is possibly TRBD1 or TRBD2, with 6 bases aligned in each. The source material was a sorted cell population cultured from PBMCs. The receptor was isolated from an adult in good health. The DNA reads TGTGCCAGCAGCTTAGGAGGGGGGTCTCAAGAGACCCAGTACTTC. The translation is CASSLGGGSQETQYF.